Below, 24 T cell receptor beta chains from the same sample are listed, as sequenced in a study of neoadjuvant anti-PD-1 for oral cavity cancer. TCRdb keeps only in-frame clones here, not all; method: immunoSEQ multiplex PCR. This sample has around 17,000 clones; roughly three fifths occur once, and the top ten carry about 2.4%. This specimen consisted of PBMCs, obtained before nivolumab (anti-PD-1) treatment. Every receptor here comes from a person between 40 and 79 years old with oral cavity squamous cell carcinoma.

V gene TRBV19 combines with J gene TRBJ1-2; D is ambiguous. This CDR3 is built from 12 residues. Germline V lookup: CDR1 LNHDA, CDR2 SQIVND (reference sequence). V lost 6 bases to trimming and J lost 7 bases, with 12 bases between them. CDR3 protein: CASSPREGGYTF. The CDR3 DNA sequence: TGTGCCAGTAGCCCTAGGGAAGGTGGCTACACCTTC.

This clone was seen once. The genes are TRBV28 and TRBJ2-3, with TRBD1 matching over 9 bases. The V gene's germline CDR1 is MDHEN and CDR2 SYDVKM. There are 16 residues in the CDR3. V dropped 5 bases and J dropped 4; count of bases not matched to a gene: 10. CDR3 residues: CASSPRRDRVSDTQYF. Written as DNA, the CDR3 is TGTGCCAGCAGTCCTCGCCGGGACAGGGTTTCAGATACGCAGTATTTT.

The chain joins TRBV5-6 to TRBJ2-5; a weak D match, TRBD1 (8 bases). The V gene lost 6 bases and the J gene lost 5 bases, with 20 bases spanning the gap. Germline loops: CDR1 SGHDT, CDR2 YYEEEE. The CDR3 spans 15 residues. The CDR3, as DNA: TGTGCCAGCACCCGGGGGGACAGGCGCGGGGAGACCCAGTACTTC. Protein sequence: CASTRGDRRGETQYF.

The genes are TRBV10-3 and TRBJ2-1; D perhaps matches TRBD1 (6 bases). CDR3 length equals 14 residues. Germline CDR1 ENHRY, CDR2 SYGVKD. Trimming took off 7 bases at V and 8 bases at J, with 18 bases between the two ends. The chain's CDR3 is CAIKAPTGGDEQFF. Here the CDR3 DNA reads TGTGCCATCAAAGCCCCGACAGGCGGAGATGAGCAGTTCTTC.

This chain uses TRBV5-1 with TRBJ2-2; D is undetermined. Germline V gene sequence: CDR1 SGHRS, CDR2 YFSETQ. Trimming removed 4 bases at V and 3 bases at J, with 4 bases between. The CDR3 contains 12 residues. CDR3 region: CASSVDTGELFF. The CDR3 DNA is TGCGCCAGCAGCGTAGACACCGGGGAGCTGTTTTTT.

This clone was observed a single time. J is TRBJ1-2 and V is TRBV14, with D tentatively TRBD1 (5 bases). Trimming took off 3 bases at V and 0 bases at J, with 14 bases between the two ends. The CDR3 covers 16 residues. Germline loops: CDR1 SGHDN, CDR2 FVKESK. CDR3 DNA sequence: TGTGCCAGCAGCCACTACGACAGAGGCTCTAACTATGGCTACACCTTC. Translating gives CASSHYDRGSNYGYTF.

The rearrangement joins TRBV19 to TRBJ1-1; 11 nucleotides align to TRBD1. Germline V CDR1 and CDR2: LNHDA, SQIVND (reference sequence). The CDR3 consists of 19 residues. V trimming: 2 bases; J trimming: 11 bases; junction bases outside the gene matches: 22. CDR3 DNA: TGTGCCAGTAGTATAACCGAGTGGGGACAGGGGGATTTGAAAATATCGGCTTTCTTT. This translates into CASSITEWGQGDLKISAFF.

The chain employs TRBV30 and TRBJ2-7; TRBD1 aligns across 9 bases. V dropped 0 bases and J dropped 0; count of bases not matched to a gene: 9. This CDR3 has 17 amino acids. Germline V gene data show CDR1 as GTSNPN and CDR2 as SVGIG (reference sequence). CDR3 loop: CAWSVGWDRASSYEQYF. In DNA form, the CDR3 reads TGTGCCTGGAGTGTAGGGTGGGACAGGGCCAGCTCCTACGAGCAGTACTTC.

This clone was observed a handful of times. This chain connects TRBV6-1 to TRBJ1-5, with D uncertain. CDR1 is MNHNS, CDR2 SASEGT, per germline. This CDR3 spans 15 amino acids. V was trimmed by 4 bases and J by 7 bases, leaving 17 bases between them. The CDR3 reads CASSGDLGIPQPQHF. In DNA, the CDR3 is TGTGCCAGCAGTGGAGACCTGGGGATTCCCCAGCCCCAGCATTTT.

The genes are TRBV29-1 and TRBJ1-3; no firm D call. Germline loops: CDR1 SQVTM, CDR2 ANQGSEA. V was pared by 4 bases and J by 0 bases, with 7 bases between. The length of the CDR3 is 13 residues. This chain's CDR3 is CSVGESSGNTIYF. The CDR3 DNA reads as TGCAGCGTTGGGGAGAGCTCTGGAAACACCATATATTTT.

This chain connects TRBV6-1 to TRBJ1-5; no definite D call. The CDR3 consists of 12 residues. Trimming took off 6 bases at V and 7 bases at J, with 10 bases between the two ends. Germline CDR1 MNHNS, CDR2 SASEGT. The CDR3 DNA reads TGTGCCAGCAGGGCGGGCGAGCAGCCCCAGCATTTT. Encoded protein: CASRAGEQPQHF.

By share, this clone ranks as medium-sized (0.01 to 0.1%). The chain has TRBV7-9 and TRBJ1-2; D call uncertain. In germline, CDR1 is SEHNR, CDR2 FQNEAQ (reference sequence). The CDR3 is made up of 12 amino acids. V was pared by 5 bases and J by 4 bases, with 8 bases between. The chain's CDR3 is CASSPKVYGYTF. CDR3 nucleotide sequence: TGTGCCAGCAGCCCTAAAGTCTATGGCTACACCTTC.

V usage is TRBV6-1 and J usage is TRBJ1-1, with D maybe TRBD1 (6 bases). Germline CDR1 MNHNS, CDR2 SASEGT. The ends were cut back, 4 bases at V and 5 bases at J, with 17 bases in the middle. The CDR3 has 15 amino acids. For the CDR3, the DNA is TGTGCCAGCAGTGGTAAACAGGGATCGGGAACTGAAGCTTTCTTT. It translates to CASSGKQGSGTEAFF.

The sample holds a few counts of this clone. This chain uses TRBV30 with TRBJ1-2; 12 nucleotides agree with TRBD1. This CDR3 has 15 residues. Germline V gene sequence: CDR1 GTSNPN, CDR2 SVGIG (reference sequence). J lost 8 bases, V lost 4 bases, and 11 bases had no gene match. The CDR3 loop reads CAWNRPGQGANGYTF. The CDR3 nucleotides read TGTGCCTGGAACCGACCGGGACAGGGGGCTAACGGCTACACCTTC.

This clone was picked up a small number of times. The CDR3 is CASISGVSSYEQYF. CDR3 sequence (DNA): TGTGCCAGCATTTCCGGGGTGAGCTCCTACGAGCAGTACTTC. This sequence joins TRBV28 and TRBJ2-7, with D possibly TRBD2 on 5 matching bases. The CDR3 covers 14 residues. Trimming cost V 7 bases and J 0 bases, with 13 bases left between them. CDR1 MDHEN and CDR2 SYDVKM come from the germline V gene.

The rearrangement uses TRBV27 and TRBJ2-3; D possibly uses TRBD1 or TRBD2 (5 bases each). Germline CDR1 MNHEY, CDR2 SMNVEV (reference sequence). Trimming pared 5 bases from V and 0 bases from J, leaving 9 bases between. The CDR3 sequence is 14 residues long. The DNA of the CDR3 is TGTGCCAGCAGTCCCGGGGCTAGCACAGATACGCAGTATTTT. Translating gives CASSPGASTDTQYF.

This clone turned up a few times. The chain combines TRBV11-2 with TRBJ1-3, with D hard to call. Per germline, CDR1 SGHAT and CDR2 FQNNGV. This CDR3 spans 12 amino acids. V was cut by 3 bases and J by 4 bases, with 4 bases left in between. The CDR3 DNA sequence: TGTGCCAGCAGCTTTGACGGAAACACCATATATTTT. Protein: CASSFDGNTIYF.

This clone turned up a few times. The J gene is TRBJ2-7, the V gene TRBV5-4; D unclear. The CDR3 runs to 15 residues. Trimming stripped 4 bases from V and 2 bases from J, with 16 bases between. CDR1 is SGHNT, CDR2 YYREEE, per germline (reference sequence). The CDR3 nucleotides are TGTGCCAGCAGCCACATAACAGCCGACACCTACGAGCAGTACTTC. Protein product: CASSHITADTYEQYF.

The chain has TRBV6-5 and TRBJ2-2, with D unresolved. Germline CDR1 and CDR2: MNHEY and SVGAGI. The CDR3 is 13 residues long. With 5 bases removed from V and 3 bases from J, the gap between germline ends came to 7 bases. DNA for the CDR3: TGTGCCAGCAGTCAAGGGTACACCGGGGAGCTGTTTTTT. Protein: CASSQGYTGELFF.

This clone has just a few counts. The rearrangement uses TRBV28 and TRBJ1-2, with TRBD1 as a possible D gene (5 bases). Trimming shortened V by 6 bases and J by 4 bases, and 12 bases separated the two germline ends. CDR1 and CDR2 (germline): MDHEN, SYDVKM. CDR3 length: 13 amino acids. The CDR3 coding sequence is TGTGCCAGCAGCCGAACAGGCATCTATGGCTACACCTTC. Translating it yields CASSRTGIYGYTF.

V gene TRBV19 combines with J gene TRBJ1-1; D is ambiguous. Germline CDR1 reads LNHDA; CDR2 reads SQIVND (reference sequence). CDR3 length equals 16 residues. V gave up 5 bases and J gave up 3 bases, with 19 bases separating them. The chain's CDR3 is CASSSPDGKPYTEAFF. CDR3 nucleotide sequence: TGTGCCAGTAGTTCCCCCGACGGAAAGCCCTACACTGAAGCTTTCTTT.

CDR3 DNA: TGTGCCAGCAGTGATCCCGGGGGGCTAGCGACCTACGAGCAGTACTTC. It specifies CASSDPGGLATYEQYF. This chain joins TRBV2 and TRBJ2-7; TRBD2 might be the D (7 bases). The germline CDR1 and CDR2 sequences are SNHLY and FYNNEI. V was pared by 3 bases and J by 2 bases, with 17 bases between. The length of the CDR3 is 16 residues.

This clone was observed a few times. This sequence joins TRBV5-8 and TRBJ2-7; D is uncertain. V was pared by 4 bases and J by 2 bases, with 13 bases between. Germline lookup yields CDR1 SGHTS and CDR2 YDEGEE. This CDR3 is built from 14 residues. CDR3 in amino acids: CASSQAPGPYEQYF. In DNA, the CDR3 is TGTGCCAGCAGCCAGGCTCCAGGACCCTACGAGCAGTACTTC.

The table lists this clone with a few counts. The chain's CDR3 is CASTRGGQGGTMSNQPQHF. The CDR3 DNA reads TGTGCCAGTACCAGGGGGGGACAGGGAGGTACCATGAGCAATCAGCCCCAGCATTTT. J is TRBJ1-5 and V is TRBV19; 9 nucleotides agree with TRBD1. The germline V gene encodes CDR1 LNHDA and CDR2 SQIVND (reference sequence). The CDR3 spans 19 residues. The ends lost 7 bases at V and 1 base at J; junction bases unmatched: 17.